One sample yielded the 29 T cell receptor beta chains listed below, sequenced in a study of blood T cell repertoires in COVID-19. TCRdb's copy holds only in-frame clones and misses some; the assay was immunoSEQ multiplex PCR. The table has over 20,000 clones, about 90% seen once. Sequencing input: peripheral blood. All receptors derive from a man in his 70s with acute or convalescent COVID-19.

The rearrangement links TRBV2 to TRBJ1-6, with D perhaps matching TRBD1 (6 bases). The V end lost 7 bases, the J end lost 7 bases, and 17 bases lay between the germline ends. The CDR3 runs to 15 residues. CDR1 and CDR2 (germline): SNHLY, FYNNEI. CDR3 DNA: TGTGCCAGCACCATGGACAGCGGGGGAAATTCACCCCTCCACTTT. Translated, it gives CASTMDSGGNSPLHF.

This chain links TRBV19 with TRBJ2-3, with 9 positions matching TRBD2. This CDR3 is built from 15 residues. The J segment lost 4 bases and the V segment lost 6 bases, leaving 8 bases of the junction unmatched. Germline V gives CDR1 LNHDA, CDR2 SQIVND (reference sequence). The CDR3 DNA sequence: TGTGCCAGTAGAGGAGCGGGAGGAATAGCAGATACGCAGTATTTT. This gives the protein CASRGAGGIADTQYF. The variable domain in full, with the rest retrieved from reference TRBV19 and TRBJ2-3, is DGGITQSPKYLFRKEGQNVTLSCEQNLNHDAMYWYRQDPGQGLRLIYYSQIVNDFQKGDIAEGYSVSREKKESFPLTVTSAQKNPTAFYLCASRGAGGIADTQYFGPGTRLTVL.

The chain is built from TRBV7-9 and TRBJ2-7, with 7 bases aligning to TRBD2. Germline trimming cut 0 bases from V and 2 bases from J; bases unmatched to any gene: 1. The CDR3 is 14 amino acids. The germline V gene encodes CDR1 SEHNR and CDR2 FQNEAQ (reference sequence). The CDR3 nucleotides read TGTGCCAGCAGCTTAGCGGGGGGGACCTACGAGCAGTACTTC. Protein sequence: CASSLAGGTYEQYF.

This clone was detected only once. This rearrangement joins TRBV7-2 to TRBJ2-7; D may be TRBD2 (6 bases). The CDR3 has 13 amino acids. Germline V lookup: CDR1 SGHTA, CDR2 FQGNSA. Deletions cut 5 bases from V and 2 bases from J, with 10 bases between. CDR3 residues: CASSPTGAYEQYF. CDR3 nucleotide sequence: TGTGCCAGCAGCCCCACGGGGGCCTACGAGCAGTACTTC.

V and J are TRBV6-6 and TRBJ1-1; TRBD1 matches 8 bases. V was pared by 7 bases and J by 5 bases, with 9 bases of the junction left unmatched. Looked up from germline, CDR1 is MNHNY and CDR2 is SVGAGI (reference sequence). This CDR3 has 14 amino acids. CDR3 in amino acids: CASNKGQVETEAFF. The CDR3 nucleotides are TGTGCCAGCAACAAGGGACAGGTGGAAACTGAAGCTTTCTTT.

This chain connects TRBV5-4 to TRBJ2-7; no clear D gene. The CDR3 totals 12 residues. V was pared by 4 bases and J by 9 bases, with 14 bases between. Germline CDR1 reads SGHNT; CDR2 reads YYREEE (reference sequence). The CDR3, as DNA: TGTGCCAGCAGCATAGGCTCGTCGGGGCAGTACTTC. Protein sequence: CASSIGSSGQYF.

This chain joins TRBV28 and TRBJ2-1; TRBD2 aligns across 8 bases. The CDR3 runs 15 residues. Per the germline V gene, CDR1 is MDHEN and CDR2 is SYDVKM. V dropped 6 bases and J dropped 0; count of bases not matched to a gene: 4. The CDR3 DNA sequence: TGTGCCAGCAGACCGAGCGGGAGCTCCTACAATGAGCAGTTCTTC. Protein product: CASRPSGSSYNEQFF.

The V and J genes are TRBV19 and TRBJ1-1, with TRBD1 identical over 7 bases. Germline CDR1 and CDR2: LNHDA and SQIVND (reference sequence). This CDR3 comprises 15 residues. V shed 5 bases, J shed 5 bases, and the junction held 11 bases outside the gene matches. The CDR3 spells CASSVGSQGVTEAFF. DNA of the CDR3: TGTGCCAGTAGTGTCGGATCGCAGGGGGTGACTGAAGCTTTCTTT.

The J gene is TRBJ1-5, the V gene TRBV7-2, with D unclear. Trimming removed 4 bases at V and 7 bases at J, with 14 bases between. Per germline, CDR1 SGHTA and CDR2 FQGNSA. CDR3 size: 14 residues. CDR3 protein: CASSYFGFGQPQHF. The CDR3 bases are TGTGCCAGCAGCTACTTCGGGTTTGGACAGCCCCAGCATTTT.

The chain links TRBV6-4 to TRBJ2-1, with 7 bases matching TRBD2. This CDR3 has 15 residues. Germline trimming cut 3 bases from V and 6 bases from J; bases unmatched to any gene: 8. Germline V lookup: CDR1 MRHNA, CDR2 SNTAGT. CDR3 sequence (DNA): TGTGCCAGCAGTGAGGAGGGAGGGCGGGCCAATGAGCAGTTCTTC. Protein product: CASSEEGGRANEQFF.

V gene TRBV11-2 combines with J gene TRBJ1-1; a weak D match, TRBD1 (6 bases). Germline lookup yields CDR1 SGHAT and CDR2 FQNNGV. The V end was cut by 1 base, the J end by 10 bases, with 16 bases between. The CDR3 totals 14 residues. CDR3 bases: TGTGCCAGCAGCTTAGGGGGGGGCCCAGTCTTAGCTTTCTTT. Encoded protein: CASSLGGGPVLAFF.

The rearrangement uses TRBV12-3 or TRBV12-4 and TRBJ2-2, with a possible D match to TRBD1 (5 bases). V was trimmed by 9 bases and J by 7 bases, leaving 15 bases between them. The CDR3 is made up of 13 amino acids. CDR3 sequence reads: CASGKGFIGELFF. CDR3 nucleotide sequence: TGTGCCAGTGGAAAGGGGTTCATCGGGGAGCTGTTTTTT.

The chain recombines TRBV15 with TRBJ1-1; D gene ambiguous. CDR1 is LNHNV, CDR2 YYDKDF, per germline (reference sequence). There are 16 residues in the CDR3. Trimming pared 1 base from V and 4 bases from J, leaving 16 bases between. CDR3 nucleotides: TGTGCCACCAGCAGAGGGGGAGGGTATGGGAGCACTGAAGCTTTCTTT. This translates into CATSRGGGYGSTEAFF.

The genes are TRBV15 and TRBJ1-1, with 10 bases lining up with TRBD1. Losses at the gene ends were 5 bases for V and 3 bases for J; bases not matched to a gene: 9. There are 16 residues in the CDR3. Germline CDR1 reads LNHNV; CDR2 reads YYDKDF (reference sequence). As DNA, the CDR3 is TGTGCCACCAGCCTTAGGAGACAGGGGGCGGACACTGAAGCTTTCTTT. Protein: CATSLRRQGADTEAFF.

V and J are TRBV19 and TRBJ2-7; D not resolved. V dropped 3 bases and J dropped 0 bases, with 6 bases sitting between them. The CDR3 covers 13 residues. CDR1 and CDR2 (germline): LNHDA, SQIVND (reference sequence). The CDR3 DNA is TGTGCCAGTAGTATGGCCAGCTCCTACGAGCAGTACTTC. It encodes CASSMASSYEQYF.

In this sample, this clone turned up once. The chain carries TRBV20-1 and TRBJ1-1, with 8 bases fitting TRBD1. Trimming at V came to 3 bases and at J to 4 bases, leaving 7 bases not matched to a gene. The CDR3 is 14 amino acids. Germline CDR1 reads DFQATT; CDR2 reads SNEGSKA (reference sequence). The CDR3 nucleotides are TGCAGTGCTAGTGTCCAGGGGGCTGGCACTGAAGCTTTCTTT. Translation: CSASVQGAGTEAFF.

V and J are TRBV20-1 and TRBJ2-7; 7 positions match TRBD2. Germline CDR1 DFQATT, CDR2 SNEGSKA (reference sequence). The CDR3 contains 14 residues. V was clipped by 3 bases and J by 2 bases; unmatched bases: 7. CDR3 in DNA: TGCAGTGCTAGTAGGGCGGGAGTAGCCTACGAGCAGTACTTC. Its translation: CSASRAGVAYEQYF.

The chain combines TRBV6-2 or TRBV6-3 with TRBJ2-4; D is perhaps TRBD2 (5 bases). CDR1 and CDR2 from the germline V gene are MNHEY and SVGEGT. V was clipped by 6 bases and J by 11 bases, with 23 bases between them. CDR3 length equals 15 residues. CDR3 amino acids: CASSKPNTDFFVQYF. The CDR3 nucleotides read TGTGCCAGCAGCAAACCTAACACGGACTTTTTCGTTCAGTACTTC.

The V call is TRBV7-8, the J call TRBJ1-6; D call uncertain. Germline V lookup: CDR1 SGHVS, CDR2 FQNEAQ. V was cut by 5 bases and J by 10 bases, with 9 bases left in between. CDR3 length equals 12 residues. CDR3 loop: CASSPLGSPLHF. CDR3 nucleotide sequence: TGTGCCAGCAGCCCCCTCGGGTCACCCCTCCACTTT.

The genes are TRBV4-3 and TRBJ1-3; a possible D gene is TRBD1 (6 bases). CDR1 is LGHNA and CDR2 is YSLEER in the germline V gene. V was clipped by 0 bases and J by 3 bases, with 15 bases between them. The CDR3 is made up of 17 amino acids. The DNA for the CDR3 is TGCGCCAGCAGCCAAGAATTGTCAGGGGTCGGTGGAAACACCATATATTTT. Amino acid sequence: CASSQELSGVGGNTIYF.

The gene calls are TRBV21-1 and TRBJ2-1; the table names TRBD1, a call not compared with the DNA. TRBV21-1 is a pseudogene. The CDR3 covers 19 residues. CDR3 loop: CASSKGAGSSKETYNEQFF. CDR3 coding DNA: TGTGCCAGCAGCAAAGGGGCAGGTTCGAGCAAAGAAACCTACAATGAGCAGTTCTTC.

The J gene is TRBJ1-6, the V gene TRBV7-3, with TRBD1 matching over 8 bases. This CDR3 is 13 amino acids long. Losses at the gene ends were 5 bases for V and 7 bases for J; bases not matched to a gene: 1. In germline, CDR1 is SGHTA, CDR2 FQGTGA. CDR3 sequence (DNA): TGTGCCAGCAGCGGGACAGGAAATTCACCCCTCCACTTT. Its translation: CASSGTGNSPLHF.

V and J are TRBV5-1 and TRBJ1-1, with a tentative D call TRBD1 (5 bases). CDR3 length: 14 amino acids. V was pared by 6 bases and J by 1 base, with 13 bases between. CDR1 and CDR2 (germline): SGHRS, YFSETQ. The CDR3 sequence is CASTVSGGNTEAFF. Written as DNA, the CDR3 is TGCGCCAGCACCGTTTCCGGGGGGAACACTGAAGCTTTCTTT.

The chain recombines TRBV3-1 (or the pseudogene TRBV3-2) with TRBJ2-5; 9 nucleotides match TRBD1. Looked up from germline, CDR1 is LGHDT and CDR2 is YNNKEL (reference sequence). The CDR3 totals 16 residues. After removal of 2 bases from V and 5 bases from J, the junction contained 9 bases not matched to a gene. The CDR3 loop reads CASSQPGTGRRETQYF. The DNA of the CDR3 is TGTGCCAGCAGCCAACCCGGGACAGGGAGGCGTGAGACCCAGTACTTC.

The rearrangement links TRBV4-3 to TRBJ2-6; D might be TRBD1 (6 bases). Looked up from germline, CDR1 is LGHNA and CDR2 is YSLEER. Trimming pared 0 bases from V and 1 base from J, leaving 7 bases between. The CDR3 is made up of 16 amino acids. The CDR3 reads CASSQDDRSGANVLTF. The CDR3 nucleotides are TGCGCCAGCAGCCAAGATGACAGGTCTGGGGCCAACGTCCTGACTTTC.

The rearrangement uses TRBV9 and TRBJ2-2, with 10 nucleotides matching TRBD2. This CDR3 contains 15 residues. The V segment lost 3 bases and the J segment 4 bases; nucleotides outside the gene matches: 3. CDR1 is SGDLS and CDR2 is YYNGEE in the germline V gene. The CDR3 bases are TGTGCCAGCAGCGCTAGCGGGGGAGCCACCGGGGAGCTGTTTTTT. Its protein is CASSASGGATGELFF.

DNA of the CDR3: TGTGCCAGCAGCTCTCAATGGGGGACACCTAGCTCCTACGAGCAGTACTTC. Amino acids: CASSSQWGTPSSYEQYF. This chain links TRBV7-9 with TRBJ2-7, with a tentative D call TRBD1 (6 bases). This CDR3 is built from 17 residues. CDR1 and CDR2 (germline): SEHNR, FQNEAQ (reference sequence). Trimming shortened V by 4 bases and J by 0 bases, and 19 bases separated the two germline ends.

A few counts support this clone. The rearrangement links TRBV10-3 to TRBJ2-7; D gene uncertain. This CDR3 has 11 residues. Trimming took off 10 bases at V and 4 bases at J, with 11 bases between the two ends. The germline gives CDR1 ENHRY, CDR2 SYGVKD. The CDR3 DNA reads as TGTGCCACCCAACGAGAATACGAGCAGTACTTC. Amino acid sequence: CATQREYEQYF.

The rearrangement uses TRBV7-9 and TRBJ1-1, with TRBD1 identical over 8 bases. With 4 bases clipped from V and 9 bases from J, the junction kept 7 bases outside the gene matches. CDR1 is SEHNR and CDR2 is FQNEAQ in the germline V gene (reference sequence). The CDR3 runs 13 residues. The CDR3 DNA reads as TGTGCCAGCAGCTCACAAGACAGGGGTCAAGCTTTCTTT. Its protein is CASSSQDRGQAFF.